This passage covers 22 T cell receptor beta chains from one sample sequenced in a study of blood T cell repertoires in COVID-19. Assay used: immunoSEQ multiplex PCR; TCRdb lists only in-frame clones, some missing. This table holds 200,000 to 250,000 clones, 80% to 85% found once. Sequencing input: peripheral blood. Every receptor here comes from a man aged 25-40 years with active or convalescent COVID-19.

The genes are TRBV7-3 and TRBJ1-1; D perhaps matches TRBD1 (6 bases). Trimming shortened V by 2 bases and J by 1 base, and 11 bases separated the two germline ends. This CDR3 contains 15 residues. CDR1 is SGHTA and CDR2 is FQGTGA in the germline V gene. CDR3 residues: CASSLDGTSNTEAFF. The CDR3, as DNA: TGTGCCAGCAGCTTAGATGGGACATCGAACACTGAAGCTTTCTTT.

The chain recombines TRBV18 with TRBJ2-5; D perhaps matches TRBD2 (5 bases). From germline, CDR1 is KGHSH and CDR2 LQKENI. Trimming removed 1 base from V and 3 bases from J, with 15 bases in between. This CDR3 region has 16 residues. The CDR3 coding sequence is TGTGCCAGCTCACCACGCAGCGGTCCTGGGAAAGAGACCCAGTACTTC. The encoded protein is CASSPRSGPGKETQYF.

The chain has TRBV10-2 and TRBJ2-3, with D possibly TRBD2 on 5 matching bases. There are 13 residues in the CDR3. Trimming stripped 4 bases from V and 9 bases from J, with 14 bases between. CDR1 is WSHSY and CDR2 is SAAADI in the germline V gene. CDR3 protein: CASSAGSEGTQYF. The CDR3 nucleotides read TGCGCCAGCAGTGCCGGGTCCGAGGGCACGCAGTATTTT.

This chain links TRBV4-2 with TRBJ2-3, with 10 bases that match TRBD2. CDR3 length: 15 residues. Germline CDR1 LGHNA, CDR2 YNFKEQ. Trimming cost V 4 bases and J 3 bases; bases outside gene matches: 4. The DNA for the CDR3 is TGTGCCAGCAGCCCGCTAGCGGGAGTTACAGATACGCAGTATTTT. Amino acids: CASSPLAGVTDTQYF.

This clone was counted a single time. The chain links TRBV9 to TRBJ2-5; TRBD2 is a possible D gene (6 bases). The CDR3 runs 14 residues. Trimming shortened V by 0 bases and J by 0 bases, and 6 bases separated the two germline ends. The V gene's germline CDR1 is SGDLS and CDR2 YYNGEE. CDR3: CASSVGTNQETQYF. The CDR3 DNA sequence: TGTGCCAGCAGCGTAGGGACTAACCAAGAGACCCAGTACTTC. Complete variable domain (other parts from reference TRBV9 and TRBJ2-5): DSGVTQTPKHLITATGQRVTLRCSPRSGDLSVYWYQQSLDQGLQFLIQYYNGEERAKGNILERFSAQQFPDLHSELNLSSLELGDSALYFCASSVGTNQETQYFGPGTRLLVL.

CDR3 DNA sequence: TGTGCCAGCAGCCAAACAGGGGGTTATGGTAATGAAAAACTGTTTTTT. Amino acids: CASSQTGGYGNEKLFF. The chain joins TRBV7-9 to TRBJ1-4; 8 bases are a match to TRBD1. The CDR3 has 16 residues. CDR1 is SEHNR and CDR2 is FQNEAQ in the germline V gene (reference sequence). Germline trimming cut 5 bases from V and 4 bases from J; bases unmatched to any gene: 9.

For this clone: This sample includes further DNA sequences coding for the same CDR3. The rearrangement uses TRBV28 and TRBJ1-2; 8 nucleotides agree with TRBD1. CDR3 size: 14 residues. V lost 5 bases to trimming and J lost 4 bases; unmatched junction nucleotides: 6. The germline gives CDR1 MDHEN, CDR2 SYDVKM. The CDR3: CASSPDRVPYGYTF. CDR3 DNA sequence: TGTGCCAGCAGTCCGGACAGGGTCCCCTATGGCTACACCTTC.

This clone was detected a few times. J is TRBJ2-5 and V is TRBV18; TRBD2 matches 9 bases. The CDR3 length is 15 residues. Unmatched junction bases numbered 5, after V lost 1 base and J lost 5 bases. Germline CDR1 is KGHSH and CDR2 is LQKENI. The CDR3 spells CASSPLGLAGETQYF. The CDR3 DNA follows: TGTGCCAGCTCACCACTGGGACTAGCTGGGGAGACCCAGTACTTC.

The chain links TRBV28 to TRBJ1-2; the D is unclear. Trimming pared 2 bases from V and 8 bases from J, leaving 12 bases between. This CDR3 has 13 residues. Germline CDR1 and CDR2: MDHEN and SYDVKM. CDR3 DNA: TGTGCCAGCAGTTTAAGCTCCGGCGGGGGCTACACCTTC. It encodes CASSLSSGGGYTF.

This chain connects TRBV2 to TRBJ1-5; 8 nucleotides align to TRBD1. The CDR3 length is 15 residues. V lost 6 bases to trimming and J lost 1 base; unmatched junction nucleotides: 5. Germline CDR1 is SNHLY and CDR2 is FYNNEI. CDR3 in DNA: TGTGCCAGCAGGAGACAGGGGTTGAGCAATCAGCCCCAGCATTTT. Amino acid sequence: CASRRQGLSNQPQHF.

This chain joins TRBV5-4 and TRBJ1-5, with D unclear. The CDR3 has 13 residues. Germline CDR1 is SGHNT and CDR2 is YYREEE (reference sequence). The ends were cut back, 4 bases at V and 1 base at J, with 6 bases in the middle. The CDR3 DNA follows: TGTGCCAGCAGCGAGGAGAGCAATCAGCCCCAGCATTTT. Its translation is CASSEESNQPQHF.

The chain combines TRBV11-2 with TRBJ1-6; the match to TRBD1 covers 10 bases. Germline loops: CDR1 SGHAT, CDR2 FQNNGV. V was clipped by 3 bases and J by 10 bases; unmatched bases: 6. The length of the CDR3 is 15 residues. The CDR3, as DNA: TGTGCCAGCAGCTTGACCCGGGACAGGGGATCACCCCTCCACTTT. This encodes CASSLTRDRGSPLHF.

This clone was found a few times. The chain uses TRBV18 and TRBJ1-4; TRBD1 matches at 9 bases. Trimming cost V 6 bases and J 8 bases; bases outside gene matches: 7. The CDR3 contains 14 residues. From germline, CDR1 is KGHSH and CDR2 LQKENI. The CDR3 loop is CASSRDRVQEKLFF. DNA for the CDR3: TGTGCCAGCTCTCGGGACAGGGTACAGGAAAAACTGTTTTTT.

The V gene is TRBV5-1, the J gene TRBJ1-2; the match to TRBD1 covers 10 bases. Germline V lookup: CDR1 SGHRS, CDR2 YFSETQ. V gave up 4 bases and J gave up 5 bases; unmatched junction bases: 5. The CDR3 length is 14 residues. In DNA, the CDR3 is TGCGCCAGCAGCCTTGGGGACAGGGGATATGGCTACACCTTC. Its translation is CASSLGDRGYGYTF.

The V call is TRBV2, the J call TRBJ2-7; 7 bases align to TRBD2. After removal of 2 bases from V and 7 bases from J, the junction contained 11 bases not matched to a gene. Germline values: CDR1 SNHLY, CDR2 FYNNEI. CDR3 length: 15 amino acids. The CDR3 here is CASSELRDPGGEQYF. CDR3 sequence (DNA): TGTGCCAGCAGTGAACTAAGGGACCCGGGAGGAGAGCAGTACTTC.

The V gene is TRBV19, the J gene TRBJ2-1, with a tentative D call TRBD2 (6 bases). In germline, CDR1 is LNHDA, CDR2 SQIVND (reference sequence). The CDR3 loop spans 15 amino acids. The germline V and J ends were trimmed by 5 bases and 3 bases, with 14 bases remaining between them. CDR3 sequence (DNA): TGTGCCAGTAGTGCCGGGGGTCGGTTCTACAATGAGCAGTTCTTC. Translated: CASSAGGRFYNEQFF.

The V and J genes are TRBV5-1 and TRBJ2-5; 11 nucleotides align to TRBD2. There are 15 residues in the CDR3. Germline trimming cut 4 bases from V and 7 bases from J; bases unmatched to any gene: 9. The germline CDR1 and CDR2 sequences are SGHRS and YFSETQ. CDR3 bases: TGCGCCAGCAGCCAGGCTAGCGGGGGGTTATGGACCCAGTACTTC. Its translation is CASSQASGGLWTQYF.

The rearrangement joins TRBV5-7 to TRBJ2-3; tentative D call: TRBD1 (5 bases). TRBV5-7 is an open reading frame, and its role is uncertain. This CDR3 region has 14 residues. V was pared by 0 bases and J by 2 bases, with 7 bases between. CDR3 sequence: CASSLVGATDTQYF. In nucleotides, the CDR3 is TGTGCCAGCAGCTTGGTTGGGGCCACAGATACGCAGTATTTT.

The gene calls are TRBV9 and TRBJ1-1, with D perhaps matching TRBD1 (5 bases). This CDR3 has 12 residues. Germline V gives CDR1 SGDLS, CDR2 YYNGEE. The V end lost 4 bases, the J end lost 6 bases, and 10 bases lay between the germline ends. The CDR3 here is CASSTGGAEAFF. As DNA, the CDR3 is TGTGCCAGCAGCACAGGTGGAGCTGAAGCTTTCTTT. Full variable domain (rest looked up from reference TRBV9 and TRBJ1-1): DSGVTQTPKHLITATGQRVTLRCSPRSGDLSVYWYQQSLDQGLQFLIQYYNGEERAKGNILERFSAQQFPDLHSELNLSSLELGDSALYFCASSTGGAEAFFGQGTRLTVV.

The chain carries TRBV5-1 and TRBJ2-3, with TRBD2 matching 9 bases. Germline loops: CDR1 SGHRS, CDR2 YFSETQ. V shed 4 bases and J 4 bases; nucleotides not matched to a gene: 4. The CDR3 consists of 14 residues. CDR3 DNA sequence: TGCGCCAGCAGCGCGGGACTAGCAGCAGATACGCAGTATTTT. Protein: CASSAGLAADTQYF.

In this sample, this clone turned up a few times. The rearrangement links TRBV28 to TRBJ1-2, with D unresolved. This CDR3 comprises 14 residues. The germline V and J ends were trimmed by 2 bases and 8 bases, with 15 bases remaining between them. Germline CDR1 and CDR2: MDHEN and SYDVKM. This chain's CDR3 is CASSLGFLRVGYTF. CDR3 DNA sequence: TGTGCCAGCAGTTTAGGTTTCTTGAGGGTGGGCTACACCTTC.

CDR3 loop: CASSQGFGGVTEAFF. The CDR3 nucleotides are TGTGCCAGCAGCCAAGGATTTGGGGGGGTCACTGAAGCTTTCTTT. The V and J genes are TRBV3-1 (or the pseudogene TRBV3-2) and TRBJ1-1, with D maybe TRBD1 (5 bases). This CDR3 region has 15 residues. V lost 1 base and J lost 4, with 13 bases in between. The germline V gene has CDR1 LGHDT and CDR2 YNNKEL (reference sequence).